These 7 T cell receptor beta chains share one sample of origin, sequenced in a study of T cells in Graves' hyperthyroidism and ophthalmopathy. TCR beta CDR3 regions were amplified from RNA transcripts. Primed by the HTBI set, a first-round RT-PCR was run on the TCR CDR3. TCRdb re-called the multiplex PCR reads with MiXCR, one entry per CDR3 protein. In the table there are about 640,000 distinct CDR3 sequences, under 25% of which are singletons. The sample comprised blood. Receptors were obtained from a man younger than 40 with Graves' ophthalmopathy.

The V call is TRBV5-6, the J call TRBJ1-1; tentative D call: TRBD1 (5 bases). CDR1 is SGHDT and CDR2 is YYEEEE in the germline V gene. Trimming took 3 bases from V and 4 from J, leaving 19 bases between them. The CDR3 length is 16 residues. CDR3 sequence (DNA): TGTGCCAGCAGCTCTGGGACCACCTGGGGGACCACTGAAGCTTTCTTT. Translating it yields CASSSGTTWGTTEAFF.

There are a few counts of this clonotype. The CDR3 protein is CASSVPGLAGNEQFF. The CDR3 DNA sequence: TGTGCCAGCAGCGTACCGGGACTAGCGGGCAATGAGCAGTTCTTC. This chain joins TRBV27 and TRBJ2-1; 12 bases match TRBD2. J was trimmed by 6 bases and V by 6 bases; bases with no gene match: 6. There are 15 residues in the CDR3. In germline, CDR1 is MNHEY, CDR2 SMNVEV (reference sequence).

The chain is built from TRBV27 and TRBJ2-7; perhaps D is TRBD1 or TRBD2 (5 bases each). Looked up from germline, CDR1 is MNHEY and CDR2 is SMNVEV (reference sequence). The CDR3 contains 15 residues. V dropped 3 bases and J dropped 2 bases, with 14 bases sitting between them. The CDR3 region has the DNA TGTGCCAGCAGTTTCCTCCGGGACGGACCCTACGAGCAGTACTTC. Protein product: CASSFLRDGPYEQYF.

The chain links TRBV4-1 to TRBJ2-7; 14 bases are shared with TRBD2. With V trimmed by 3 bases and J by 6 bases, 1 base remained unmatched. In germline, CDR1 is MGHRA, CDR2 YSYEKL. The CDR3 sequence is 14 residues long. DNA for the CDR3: TGCGCCAGCAGCCACGGACTAGCGGGAGGCGAGCAGTACTTC. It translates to CASSHGLAGGEQYF.

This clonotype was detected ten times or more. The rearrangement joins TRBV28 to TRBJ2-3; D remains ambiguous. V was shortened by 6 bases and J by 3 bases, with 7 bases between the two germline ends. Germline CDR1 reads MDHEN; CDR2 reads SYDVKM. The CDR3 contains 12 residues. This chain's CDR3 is CASSSVTDTQYF. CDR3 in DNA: TGTGCCAGCAGCTCGGTTACAGATACGCAGTATTTT.

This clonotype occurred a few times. The CDR3 DNA is TGCGCCAGCAGCTTTGGAGGGATCTCCTACGAGCAGTACTTC. Its protein is CASSFGGISYEQYF. V gene TRBV5-1 combines with J gene TRBJ2-7, with D possibly matching TRBD2 (6 bases). The length of the CDR3 is 14 residues. Germline CDR1 is SGHRS and CDR2 is YFSETQ. The ends were cut back, 2 bases at V and 0 bases at J, with 9 bases in the middle.

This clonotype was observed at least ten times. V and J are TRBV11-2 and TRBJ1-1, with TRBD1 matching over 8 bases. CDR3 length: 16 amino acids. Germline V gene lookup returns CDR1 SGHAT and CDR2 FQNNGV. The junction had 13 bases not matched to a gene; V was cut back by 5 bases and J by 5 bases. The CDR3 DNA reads TGTGCCAGCAGCACCGCCGGACAGGGATTAAGAACTGAAGCTTTCTTT. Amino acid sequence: CASSTAGQGLRTEAFF. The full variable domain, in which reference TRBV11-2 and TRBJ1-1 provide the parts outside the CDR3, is EAGVAQSPRYKIIEKRQSVAFWCNPISGHATLYWYQQILGQGPKLLIQFQNNGVVDDSQLPKDRFSAERLKGVDSTLKIQPAKLEDSAVYLCASSTAGQGLRTEAFFGQGTRLTVV.